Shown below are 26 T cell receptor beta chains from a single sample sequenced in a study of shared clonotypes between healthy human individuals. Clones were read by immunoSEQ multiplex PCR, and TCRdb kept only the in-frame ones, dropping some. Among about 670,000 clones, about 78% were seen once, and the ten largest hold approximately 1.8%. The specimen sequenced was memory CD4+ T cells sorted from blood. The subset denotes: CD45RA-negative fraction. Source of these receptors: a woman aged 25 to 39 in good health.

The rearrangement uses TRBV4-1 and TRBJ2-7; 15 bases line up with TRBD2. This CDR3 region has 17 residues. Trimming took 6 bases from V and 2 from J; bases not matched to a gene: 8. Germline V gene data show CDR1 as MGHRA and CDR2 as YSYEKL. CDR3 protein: CASSHGLAGGTAYEQYF. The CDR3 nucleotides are TGCGCCAGCAGTCACGGACTAGCGGGAGGGACGGCCTACGAGCAGTACTTC.

The CDR3 coding sequence is TGTGCCAGCAGCCTCTCGACGGCGAACACTGAAGCTTTCTTT. Protein product: CASSLSTANTEAFF. The gene calls are TRBV6-1 and TRBJ1-1; no clear D. The V and J ends lost 6 bases and 1 base respectively, with 12 bases between them. The CDR3 is 14 residues long. CDR1 and CDR2 (germline): MNHNS, SASEGT.

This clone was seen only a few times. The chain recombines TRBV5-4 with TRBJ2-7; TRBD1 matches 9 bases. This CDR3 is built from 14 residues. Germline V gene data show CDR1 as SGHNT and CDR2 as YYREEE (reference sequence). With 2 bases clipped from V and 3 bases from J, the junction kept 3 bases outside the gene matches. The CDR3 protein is CASSLQGAVYEQYF. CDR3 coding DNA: TGTGCCAGCAGCTTACAGGGGGCGGTCTACGAGCAGTACTTC. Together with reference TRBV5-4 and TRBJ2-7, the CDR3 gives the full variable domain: ETGVTQSPTHLIKTRGQQVTLRCSSQSGHNTVSWYQQALGQGPQFIFQYYREEENGRGNFPPRFSGLQFPNYSSELNVNALELDDSALYLCASSLQGAVYEQYFGPGTRLTVT.

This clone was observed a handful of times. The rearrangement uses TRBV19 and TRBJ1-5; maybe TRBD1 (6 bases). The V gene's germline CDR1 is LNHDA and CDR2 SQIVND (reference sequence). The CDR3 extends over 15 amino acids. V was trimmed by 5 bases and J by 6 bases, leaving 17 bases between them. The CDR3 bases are TGTGCCAGTAGTGCCCACAGGGAGGGAGGTCAGCCCCAGCATTTT. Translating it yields CASSAHREGGQPQHF.

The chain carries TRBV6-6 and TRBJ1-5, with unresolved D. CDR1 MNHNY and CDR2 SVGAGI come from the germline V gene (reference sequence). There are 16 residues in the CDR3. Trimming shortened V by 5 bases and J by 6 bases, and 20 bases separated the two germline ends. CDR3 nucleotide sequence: TGTGCCAGCAGTCAGGATCAACACTGGAATGGTCAGCCCCAGCATTTT. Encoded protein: CASSQDQHWNGQPQHF.

The CDR3 is CASGQRDTYSYEQYF. The CDR3 DNA is TGTGCCAGCGGCCAAAGGGACACCTACTCCTACGAGCAGTACTTC. The V gene is TRBV6-5, the J gene TRBJ2-7; D is possibly TRBD1 (6 bases). V was cut by 8 bases and J by 0 bases, with 17 bases left in between. The germline gives CDR1 MNHEY, CDR2 SVGAGI. This CDR3 has 15 residues.

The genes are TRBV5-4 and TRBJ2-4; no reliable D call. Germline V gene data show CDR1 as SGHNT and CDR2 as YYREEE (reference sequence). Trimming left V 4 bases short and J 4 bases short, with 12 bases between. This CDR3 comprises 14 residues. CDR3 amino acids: CASSQDTLKNIQYF. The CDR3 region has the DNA TGTGCCAGCAGCCAAGACACATTGAAAAACATTCAGTACTTC.

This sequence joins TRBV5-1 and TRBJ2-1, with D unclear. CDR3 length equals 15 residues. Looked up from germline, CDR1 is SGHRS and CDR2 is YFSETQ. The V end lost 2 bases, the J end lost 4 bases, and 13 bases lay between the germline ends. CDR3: CASSFDSVGYNEQFF. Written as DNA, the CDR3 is TGCGCCAGCAGCTTCGACTCCGTGGGGTACAATGAGCAGTTCTTC.

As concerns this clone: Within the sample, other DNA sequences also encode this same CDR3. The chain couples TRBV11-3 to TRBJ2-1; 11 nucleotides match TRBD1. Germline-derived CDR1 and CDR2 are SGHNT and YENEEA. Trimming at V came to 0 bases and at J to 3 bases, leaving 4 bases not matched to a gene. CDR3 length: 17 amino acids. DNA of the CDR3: TGTGCCAGCAGCTTAGATTCGGGGACAGGGGGCTACAATGAGCAGTTCTTC. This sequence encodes CASSLDSGTGGYNEQFF.

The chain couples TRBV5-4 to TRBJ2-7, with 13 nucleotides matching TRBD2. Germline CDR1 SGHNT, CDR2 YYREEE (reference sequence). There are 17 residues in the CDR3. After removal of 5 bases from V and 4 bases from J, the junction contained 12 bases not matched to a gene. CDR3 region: CASSKRGLAGFKYEQYF. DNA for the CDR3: TGTGCCAGCAGTAAAAGGGGACTAGCGGGATTTAAGTACGAGCAGTACTTC.

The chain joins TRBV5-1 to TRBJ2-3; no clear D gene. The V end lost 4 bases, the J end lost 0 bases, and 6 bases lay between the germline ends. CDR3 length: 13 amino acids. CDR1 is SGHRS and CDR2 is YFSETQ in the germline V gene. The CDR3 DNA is TGCGCCAGCAGCCAGACAAGCACAGATACGCAGTATTTT. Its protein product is CASSQTSTDTQYF.

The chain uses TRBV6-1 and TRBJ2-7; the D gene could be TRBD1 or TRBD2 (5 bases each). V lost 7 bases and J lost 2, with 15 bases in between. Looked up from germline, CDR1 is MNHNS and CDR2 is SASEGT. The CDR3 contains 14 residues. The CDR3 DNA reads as TGTGCCAGCACCGTAATACCGGGACCCTACGAGCAGTACTTC. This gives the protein CASTVIPGPYEQYF.

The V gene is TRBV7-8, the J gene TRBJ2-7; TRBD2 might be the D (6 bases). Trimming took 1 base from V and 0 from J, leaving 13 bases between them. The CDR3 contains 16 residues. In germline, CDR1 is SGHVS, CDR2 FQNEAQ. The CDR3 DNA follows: TGTGCCAGCAGCTTAGAGAGGCGGGGCGCCTCCTACGAGCAGTACTTC. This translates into CASSLERRGASYEQYF.

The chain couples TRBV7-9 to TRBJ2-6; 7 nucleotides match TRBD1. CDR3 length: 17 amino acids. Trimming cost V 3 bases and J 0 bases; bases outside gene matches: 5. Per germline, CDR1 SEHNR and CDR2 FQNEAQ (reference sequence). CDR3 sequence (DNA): TGTGCCAGCAGCTTCGGACAGGTTAGCTCTGGGGCCAACGTCCTGACTTTC. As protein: CASSFGQVSSGANVLTF.

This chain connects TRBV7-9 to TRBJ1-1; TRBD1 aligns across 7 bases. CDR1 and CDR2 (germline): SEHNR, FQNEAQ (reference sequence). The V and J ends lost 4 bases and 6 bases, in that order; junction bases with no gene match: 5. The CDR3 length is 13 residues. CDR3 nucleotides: TGTGCCAGCAGCTCCACAGGGGACTCTGAAGCTTTCTTT. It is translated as CASSSTGDSEAFF.

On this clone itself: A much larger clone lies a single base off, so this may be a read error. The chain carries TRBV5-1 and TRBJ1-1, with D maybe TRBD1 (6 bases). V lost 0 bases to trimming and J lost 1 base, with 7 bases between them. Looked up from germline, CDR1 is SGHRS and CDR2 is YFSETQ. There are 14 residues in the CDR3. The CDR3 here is CASSLAGANTEAFF. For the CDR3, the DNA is TGCGCCAGCAGCTTGGCAGGGGCGAACACTGAAGCTTTCTTT. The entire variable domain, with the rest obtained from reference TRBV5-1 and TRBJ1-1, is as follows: KAGVTQTPRYLIKTRGQQVTLSCSPISGHRSVSWYQQTPGQGLQFLFEYFSETQRNKGNFPGRFSGRQFSNSRSEMNVSTLELGDSALYLCASSLAGANTEAFFGQGTRLTVV.

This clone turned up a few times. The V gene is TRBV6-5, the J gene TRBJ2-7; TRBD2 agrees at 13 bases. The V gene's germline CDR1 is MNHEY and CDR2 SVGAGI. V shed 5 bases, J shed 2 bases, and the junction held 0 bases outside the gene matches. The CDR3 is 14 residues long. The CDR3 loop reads CASSGTSGAYEQYF. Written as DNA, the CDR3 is TGTGCCAGCAGTGGGACTAGCGGGGCCTACGAGCAGTACTTC.

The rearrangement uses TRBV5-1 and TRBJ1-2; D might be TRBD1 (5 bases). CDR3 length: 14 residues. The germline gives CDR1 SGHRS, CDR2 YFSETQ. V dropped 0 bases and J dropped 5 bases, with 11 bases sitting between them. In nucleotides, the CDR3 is TGCGCCAGCAGCTTGGTGGCAGGGTCGTATGGCTACACCTTC. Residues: CASSLVAGSYGYTF.

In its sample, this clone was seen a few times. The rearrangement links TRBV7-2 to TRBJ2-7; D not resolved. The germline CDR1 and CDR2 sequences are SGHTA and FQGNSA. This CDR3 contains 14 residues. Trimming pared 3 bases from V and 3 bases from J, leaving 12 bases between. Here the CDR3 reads CASSLDPSFYEQYF. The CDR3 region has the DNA TGTGCCAGCAGCTTGGACCCATCCTTCTACGAGCAGTACTTC.

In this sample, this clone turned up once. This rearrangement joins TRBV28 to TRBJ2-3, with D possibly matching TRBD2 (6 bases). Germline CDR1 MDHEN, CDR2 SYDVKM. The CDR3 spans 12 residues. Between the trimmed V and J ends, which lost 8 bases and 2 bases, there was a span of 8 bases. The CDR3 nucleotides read TGTGCCAGCGGAGGGGTCACAGATACGCAGTATTTT. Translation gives CASGGVTDTQYF.

This CDR3 is CASSDIGGNQPQHF. The CDR3 DNA reads as TGCGCCAGCAGTGATATAGGTGGAAATCAGCCCCAGCATTTT. The chain links TRBV10-2 to TRBJ1-5; no clear D gene. V was clipped by 3 bases and J by 4 bases, with 10 bases between them. CDR3 size: 14 residues. In germline, CDR1 is WSHSY, CDR2 SAAADI.

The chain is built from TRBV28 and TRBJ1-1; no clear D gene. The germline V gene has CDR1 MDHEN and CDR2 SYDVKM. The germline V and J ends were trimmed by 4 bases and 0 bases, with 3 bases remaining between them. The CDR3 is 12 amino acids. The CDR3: CASSWMNTEAFF. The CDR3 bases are TGTGCCAGCAGTTGGATGAACACTGAAGCTTTCTTT.

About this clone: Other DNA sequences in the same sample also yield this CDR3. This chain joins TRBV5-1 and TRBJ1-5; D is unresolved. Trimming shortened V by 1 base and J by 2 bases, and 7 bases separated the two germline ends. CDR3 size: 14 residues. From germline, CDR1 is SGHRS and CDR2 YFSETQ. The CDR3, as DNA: TGCGCCAGCAGCTTGAGTGGTGGCAATCAGCCCCAGCATTTT. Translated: CASSLSGGNQPQHF. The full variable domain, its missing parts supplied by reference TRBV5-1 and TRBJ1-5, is KAGVTQTPRYLIKTRGQQVTLSCSPISGHRSVSWYQQTPGQGLQFLFEYFSETQRNKGNFPGRFSGRQFSNSRSEMNVSTLELGDSALYLCASSLSGGNQPQHFGDGTRLSIL.

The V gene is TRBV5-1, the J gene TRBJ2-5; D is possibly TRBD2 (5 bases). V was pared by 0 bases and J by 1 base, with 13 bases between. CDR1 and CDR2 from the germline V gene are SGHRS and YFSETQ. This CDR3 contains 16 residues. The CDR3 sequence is CASSLGIGGGQETQYF. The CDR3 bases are TGCGCCAGCAGCTTGGGAATCGGAGGTGGCCAAGAGACCCAGTACTTC. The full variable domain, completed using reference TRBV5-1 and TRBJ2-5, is KAGVTQTPRYLIKTRGQQVTLSCSPISGHRSVSWYQQTPGQGLQFLFEYFSETQRNKGNFPGRFSGRQFSNSRSEMNVSTLELGDSALYLCASSLGIGGGQETQYFGPGTRLLVL.

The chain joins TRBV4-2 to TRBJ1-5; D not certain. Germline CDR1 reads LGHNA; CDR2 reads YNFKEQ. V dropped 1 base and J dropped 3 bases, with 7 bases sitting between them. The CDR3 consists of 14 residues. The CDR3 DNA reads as TGTGCCAGCAGCCAAGGGGGTAACAATCAGCCCCAGCATTTT. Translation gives CASSQGGNNQPQHF.

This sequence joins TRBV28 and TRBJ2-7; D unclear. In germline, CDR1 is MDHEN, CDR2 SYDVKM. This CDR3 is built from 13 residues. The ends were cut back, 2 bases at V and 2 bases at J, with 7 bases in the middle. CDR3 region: CASSLGNPYEQYF. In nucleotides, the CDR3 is TGTGCCAGCAGTTTAGGGAACCCCTACGAGCAGTACTTC.